These 28 T cell receptor beta chains came from one sample sequenced in a study of CD8 T cells in ankylosing spondylitis. In TCRdb, the 5' RACE reads were re-called with MiXCR into one record per CDR3 protein. The table shows about 240,000 distinct CDR3 sequences, with 8% to 9.5% occurring only once. The sequenced sample consisted of blood, either unsorted or a sorted T cell fraction (not recorded which). All receptors come from a male donor with ankylosing spondylitis or in good health (not recorded which).

A few counts support this clonotype. This chain links TRBV7-2 with TRBJ2-3, with D tentatively TRBD1 or TRBD2 (7 bases each). This CDR3 contains 15 residues. From germline, CDR1 is SGHTA and CDR2 FQGNSA. Deletions cut 5 bases from V and 4 bases from J, with 16 bases between. CDR3 sequence reads: CASSLTTGRADTQYF. CDR3 nucleotides: TGTGCCAGCAGCCTTACGACAGGGAGGGCAGATACGCAGTATTTT.

This clonotype came up once. The rearrangement joins TRBV27 to TRBJ1-1; possible D gene TRBD1, 6 bases. Trimming cost V 0 bases and J 8 bases, with 19 bases left between them. The CDR3 has 16 amino acids. CDR1 is MNHEY and CDR2 is SMNVEV in the germline V gene (reference sequence). In nucleotides, the CDR3 is TGTGCCAGCAGTTTATCATGGGGGCCCACGCAGGGGGAAGCTTTCTTT. Its translation is CASSLSWGPTQGEAFF.

This clonotype was seen repeatedly, ten times or more. This rearrangement joins TRBV12-3 or TRBV12-4 to TRBJ1-4; 8 nucleotides match TRBD1. V gave up 4 bases and J gave up 8 bases; unmatched junction bases: 9. This CDR3 contains 15 residues. The CDR3 bases are TGTGCCAGCAGTTCTCACAGGGGGACTGGGGAAAAACTGTTTTTT. Protein product: CASSSHRGTGEKLFF.

This CDR3 is CASSQDHHLQYF. The CDR3 bases are TGCGCCAGCAGCCAGGACCACCATTTGCAGTATTTT. This chain joins TRBV5-1 and TRBJ2-3; D not resolved. The CDR3 contains 12 residues. The germline V gene encodes CDR1 SGHRS and CDR2 YFSETQ. Trimming removed 4 bases at V and 11 bases at J, with 14 bases between.

This clonotype was counted between two and nine times. This sequence joins TRBV20-1 and TRBJ2-4, with D possibly matching TRBD1 (5 bases). This CDR3 has 13 residues. With 3 bases removed from V and 8 bases from J, the gap between germline ends came to 14 bases. CDR1 and CDR2 (germline): DFQATT, SNEGSKA (reference sequence). CDR3 sequence (DNA): TGCAGTGCTAGTGATCCACCCAGGGACATTCAGTACTTC. Amino acid sequence: CSASDPPRDIQYF.

There are many counts of this clonotype. This chain connects TRBV20-1 to TRBJ2-1, with D perhaps matching TRBD1 (5 bases). Trimming removed 6 bases from V and 12 bases from J, with 15 bases in between. This CDR3 comprises 11 residues. Germline V gives CDR1 DFQATT, CDR2 SNEGSKA (reference sequence). The CDR3: CSAPLQGGQFF. The CDR3 DNA sequence: TGCAGTGCACCACTCCAGGGTGGGCAGTTCTTC.

A note on this clonotype: This CDR3 fails to terminate in the conserved phenylalanine or tryptophan, so it likely reflects a read error. The CDR3, as DNA: TGTGCCAGCAGCCGAGATGGGACAGGGGGTAATGAGCAGTTCTAC. This gives the protein CASSRDGTGGNEQFY. The J gene is TRBJ2-1, the V gene TRBV12-3 or TRBV12-4, with 11 bases aligning to TRBD1. The trim removed 6 bases at V and 7 bases at J, leaving 8 bases unmatched. CDR3 length equals 15 residues.

This clonotype was detected ten times or more. This chain connects TRBV29-1 to TRBJ2-5; 7 bases line up with TRBD1. This CDR3 has 12 amino acids. Germline V gives CDR1 SQVTM, CDR2 ANQGSEA. V lost 1 base and J lost 7; bases outside the gene matches: 3. The CDR3 sequence: CSVEASGGTQYF. DNA for the CDR3: TGCAGCGTTGAAGCTTCAGGGGGGACCCAGTACTTC.

This clonotype occurred many times. This sequence joins TRBV12-3 or TRBV12-4 and TRBJ2-4; tentatively, D is TRBD2 (5 bases). The CDR3 sequence is 12 residues long. V was clipped by 3 bases and J by 8 bases, with 8 bases between them. CDR3 protein: CASSLRRYIQYF. The CDR3 DNA reads TGTGCCAGCAGTTTGAGGAGGTACATTCAGTACTTC.

This clonotype was seen at least ten times. This sequence joins TRBV12-3 or TRBV12-4 and TRBJ2-2, with 9 nucleotides matching TRBD2. The V gene end was trimmed by 1 base and the J gene end by 2 bases; junction bases not matched to a gene: 2. The CDR3 has 16 residues. The CDR3 DNA is TGTGCCAGCAGTTTAGGCGGGAGGGCCAACACCGGGGAGCTGTTTTTT. This gives the protein CASSLGGRANTGELFF.

There are many counts of this clonotype. This chain connects TRBV5-1 to TRBJ1-6, with unresolved D. The CDR3 is made up of 14 amino acids. Germline V gene lookup returns CDR1 SGHRS and CDR2 YFSETQ. The V gene lost 2 bases and the J gene lost 10 bases, with 13 bases spanning the gap. The CDR3 sequence is CASSLVQTASPLHF. DNA for the CDR3: TGCGCCAGCAGCTTAGTACAGACTGCCTCACCCCTCCACTTT.

This clonotype was recorded a few times. V gene TRBV7-6 combines with J gene TRBJ1-6, with TRBD1 as a possible D gene (5 bases). Germline CDR1 is SGHVS and CDR2 is FNYEAQ. The CDR3 totals 15 residues. The V and J ends lost 5 bases and 4 bases respectively, with 12 bases between them. The CDR3 DNA reads as TGTGCCAGCAGCCCGTCGGGGGTTTATAATTCACCCCTCCACTTT. Protein sequence: CASSPSGVYNSPLHF.

The rearrangement links TRBV6-2 or TRBV6-3 to TRBJ2-1; D not certain. The CDR3 has 14 residues. V lost 0 bases and J lost 7, with 10 bases in between. From germline, CDR1 is MNHEY and CDR2 SVGEGT. In DNA form, the CDR3 reads TGTGCCAGCAGTTACTCGACACGCGGAAATGAGCAGTTCTTC. It specifies CASSYSTRGNEQFF.

This clonotype appeared many times. The CDR3 spells CASSLRSPGELFF. CDR3 coding DNA: TGTGCCAGCAGTTTACGGTCTCCCGGGGAGCTGTTTTTT. The chain has TRBV12-3 or TRBV12-4 and TRBJ2-2, with D unresolved. The V end was cut by 2 bases, the J end by 6 bases, with 7 bases between. The CDR3 totals 13 residues.

The chain uses TRBV6-5 and TRBJ2-7, with 8 bases identical to TRBD1. V shed 10 bases and J 3 bases; nucleotides not matched to a gene: 5. Germline values: CDR1 MNHEY, CDR2 SVGAGI. The CDR3 is made up of 12 amino acids. CDR3 region: CAKGTGLYEQYF. The CDR3 region has the DNA TGTGCCAAAGGGACAGGCCTCTACGAGCAGTACTTC.

This clonotype was picked up many times. This rearrangement joins TRBV12-3 or TRBV12-4 to TRBJ1-2; D is uncertain. V lost 5 bases and J 6 bases, leaving 13 bases between the germline ends. The CDR3 sequence is 13 residues long. CDR3 protein: CASSPTSINGYTF. In DNA form, the CDR3 reads TGTGCCAGCAGTCCCACCTCAATTAATGGCTACACCTTC.

There are many counts of this clonotype. The chain uses TRBV15 and TRBJ2-1; D is ambiguous. This CDR3 region has 13 residues. Germline V gives CDR1 LNHNV, CDR2 YYDKDF (reference sequence). V shed 2 bases and J shed 9 bases, with 11 bases lying between them. CDR3 loop: CATSRNGRVEQFF. In DNA, the CDR3 is TGTGCCACCAGCAGAAACGGCCGGGTTGAGCAGTTCTTC. Variable domain in full (rest from reference TRBV15 and TRBJ2-1): DAMVIQNPRYQVTQFGKPVTLSCSQTLNHNVMYWYQQKSSQAPKLLFHYYDKDFNNEADTPDNFQSRRPNTSFCFLDIRSPGLGDTAMYLCATSRNGRVEQFFGPGTRLTVL.

Concerning this clonotype: This may be a read error, as it is one base from a much larger clone. The chain combines TRBV10-3 with TRBJ1-1; D ambiguous. The V gene lost 6 bases and the J gene lost 1 base, with 6 bases spanning the gap. This CDR3 has 12 amino acids. The germline V gene has CDR1 ENHRY and CDR2 SYGVKD. CDR3 in amino acids: CAIREENTEAFF. The CDR3, as DNA: TGTGCCATCAGGGAGGAGAACACTGAAGCTTTCTTT.

The rearrangement links TRBV7-2 to TRBJ2-1; 10 nucleotides line up with TRBD2. The CDR3 runs to 14 residues. Germline lookup yields CDR1 SGHTA and CDR2 FQGNSA. The trim removed 6 bases at V and 9 bases at J, leaving 8 bases unmatched. The CDR3 nucleotides read TGTGCCAGCAGAAATAGCGGGGGGTCCGTTGAGCAGTTCTTC. Its translation is CASRNSGGSVEQFF.

V is TRBV27 and J is TRBJ2-5; D remains ambiguous. The V and J ends lost 0 bases and 2 bases respectively, with 7 bases between them. This CDR3 spans 14 amino acids. CDR1 and CDR2 (germline): MNHEY, SMNVEV (reference sequence). CDR3 sequence (DNA): TGTGCCAGCAGTTTATCCGGACGACAAGAGACCCAGTACTTC. It yields the protein CASSLSGRQETQYF.

This clonotype has a count of ten or more. The chain uses TRBV7-8 and TRBJ2-7; 7 nucleotides match TRBD2. The J segment lost 6 bases and the V segment lost 2 bases, leaving 13 bases of the junction unmatched. The CDR3 contains 16 residues. Germline loops: CDR1 SGHVS, CDR2 FQNEAQ. The CDR3 loop reads CASSLKRREYLSEQYF. The CDR3 nucleotides are TGTGCCAGCAGCTTAAAGCGGCGGGAGTACTTGAGCGAGCAGTACTTC.

This clonotype was observed at least ten times. The rearrangement uses TRBV10-2 and TRBJ1-1, with 10 bases fitting TRBD1. This CDR3 region has 18 residues. In germline, CDR1 is WSHSY, CDR2 SAAADI. J gave up 2 bases and V 8 bases, and 17 bases lay outside the gene matches. CDR3 residues: CASRRRDRGLRYNTEAFF. The CDR3, as DNA: TGCGCCAGCCGACGTCGGGACAGGGGCCTCAGATACAACACTGAAGCTTTCTTT.

This clonotype was found many times. V and J are TRBV20-1 and TRBJ1-1, with D uncertain. V was pared by 4 bases and J by 1 base, with 10 bases between. The CDR3 covers 13 residues. Germline-derived CDR1 and CDR2 are DFQATT and SNEGSKA (reference sequence). This chain's CDR3 is CSATGRQNTEAFF. CDR3 DNA sequence: TGCAGTGCTACTGGACGCCAGAACACTGAAGCTTTCTTT.

The sample holds many counts of this clonotype. The chain is built from TRBV18 and TRBJ2-7; no clear D. Germline-derived CDR1 and CDR2 are KGHSH and LQKENI. Trimming removed 6 bases from V and 1 base from J, with 13 bases in between. The CDR3 has 14 residues. The CDR3: CASSPSIASYEQYF. The CDR3 nucleotides are TGTGCCAGCTCTCCGTCTATTGCTTCCTACGAGCAGTACTTC.

This clonotype was counted many times. The chain joins TRBV11-2 to TRBJ2-7; D possibly corresponds to TRBD2 (6 bases). This CDR3 spans 12 amino acids. CDR1 is SGHAT and CDR2 is FQNNGV in the germline V gene. The germline V and J ends were trimmed by 5 bases and 3 bases, with 8 bases remaining between them. CDR3 bases: TGTGCCAGCAGCGCGGGGTTCTACGAGCAGTACTTC. Translated: CASSAGFYEQYF.

The V gene is TRBV5-5, the J gene TRBJ1-1; D is uncertain. The CDR3 runs 11 residues. CDR1 and CDR2 from the germline V gene are SGHKS and YYEKEE (reference sequence). The V gene lost 0 bases and the J gene lost 7 bases, with 4 bases spanning the gap. For the CDR3, the DNA is TGTGCCAGCAGCTTGGAAGTTGAAGCTTTCTTT. It yields the protein CASSLEVEAFF.

This clonotype was detected only a few times. V is TRBV20-1 and J is TRBJ1-2, with unresolved D. V was trimmed by 0 bases and J by 2 bases, leaving 7 bases between them. The CDR3 is 13 residues long. Germline V gives CDR1 DFQATT, CDR2 SNEGSKA (reference sequence). The CDR3: CSAREDWNYGYTF. The CDR3, as DNA: TGCAGTGCTAGAGAGGATTGGAACTATGGCTACACCTTC.

In its sample, this clonotype was seen many times. V is TRBV12-3 or TRBV12-4 and J is TRBJ2-3; 11 nucleotides align to TRBD2. This CDR3 is 15 amino acids long. With 6 bases clipped from V and 2 bases from J, the junction kept 4 bases outside the gene matches. DNA of the CDR3: TGTGCCAGCAGGGCTAGCGGGAGGATCACAGATACGCAGTATTTT. Residues: CASRASGRITDTQYF.